This note documents a single T cell receptor (beta chain) sequence. The target of this receptor is not known. Base qualities are not recorded, but no much larger clone differs from it by a single base. What this sample's time point label stands for: approximately 25 months on ibrutinib. For TCR beta library preparation, roughly 2.1 micrograms of genomic DNA were isolated from cryopreserved PBMCs. High-throughput TCR beta sequencing was performed on longitudinal blood samples from CLL patients receiving ibrutinib monotherapy. Patients were enrolled in a phase 2 open-label single-center ibrutinib monotherapy trial. A MiSeq instrument was used for deep resolution sequencing, which targeted depths ranging from 1 in 1 million up to 1 in 200,000 T cells, with coverage averaging 10x for each clonotype. The immunoSEQ hsTCRB Kit was used to generate the TCR beta libraries. The paper's data handling went like this. ImmunoSEQ Data Assistant and ImmunoSEQ Analyzer were used for data analysis, and V, D and J genes were assigned according to IMGT definitions. Clonality, which ranges from 0 to 1, was calculated by subtracting the normalized Shannon entropy of productive rearrangement frequencies from one. Only overrepresented clonotypes making up at least 0.05% of each patient's repertoire were included in the public clonotype analysis. About a dozen repertoires from age-matched healthy donors, obtained from immuneACCESS, served as clonality controls. As stored in TCRdb, this immuneACCESS dataset retains in-frame rearrangements with V and J assigned. A fraction of the clones does not appear; measured against another copy, unresolved V genes explain less than half of the discrepancy, and the remainder lacks a known reason. V, J and clone size were drawn from that table, and D and trimming were deduced from the DNA. Counted in this sample were roughly 250,000 clones; roughly 70% of them appeared once. Jointly, the top ten make up roughly 15% of the sample.

The data are from a study of cytotoxic CD8 clonotypes in ibrutinib-treated CLL (dated by TCRdb to about 2021). About the full investigation: The cohort was composed of ten to eleven relapsed/refractory and roughly 16 treatment-naive patients; IGHV unmutated status was identified in some 17 patients. Cryopreserved peripheral blood mononuclear cells were obtained before treatment, at response, and at either sustained remission or disease progression. Response samples were obtained after a median of around eleven months of treatment, with a range of roughly 6 to 40 months. Responses were partial in approximately 24 patients and complete in 2; after median about 68 months follow-up, around 15 stayed in remission and 12 progressed. Samples averaged around 280,000 productive templates and 94,082 productive rearrangements. Of the approximately 87 people in the trial, approximately 26 had longitudinal samples available. Every remission and progressive disease sample was obtained while ibrutinib was still being received by the patients.

The full study reports these points: Public clonotypes were found to be uncommon and were observed to contract or remain stable during treatment; the increase in clonality was shown to reflect expansion of private clonotypes at ibrutinib response. An increase in clonality was observed at ibrutinib response, with clonality remaining stable during sustained remission and falling back toward baseline at progression. Lymph node repertoires were not examined, and the timing of sampling was not matched between patients in sustained remission and those whose disease progressed. Baseline clonality exceeded that of age-matched healthy donors and correlated strongly with circulating CD8+ T-cell counts.

The CDR3 sequence holds 11 residues, the cysteine and phenylalanine included. The CDR3 DNA has 33 bases and is translated from base 1. V is reduced by 3 bases and J by 5 bases, leaving a spacing of 6 bases between them. The germline V gene (reference sequence) sets CDR1 to DFQATT and CDR2 to SNEGSKA. The starting material was PBMCs, obtained after 24 months of ibrutinib treatment. This receptor was identified in a human donor with chronic lymphocytic leukemia. The V and J segments used are TRBV20-1 and TRBJ2-3, with the D segment identity uncertain. CDR3 region: CSARQVDTQYF. The DNA sequence is as follows: TGCAGTGCTAGGCAAGTAGATACGCAGTATTTT.